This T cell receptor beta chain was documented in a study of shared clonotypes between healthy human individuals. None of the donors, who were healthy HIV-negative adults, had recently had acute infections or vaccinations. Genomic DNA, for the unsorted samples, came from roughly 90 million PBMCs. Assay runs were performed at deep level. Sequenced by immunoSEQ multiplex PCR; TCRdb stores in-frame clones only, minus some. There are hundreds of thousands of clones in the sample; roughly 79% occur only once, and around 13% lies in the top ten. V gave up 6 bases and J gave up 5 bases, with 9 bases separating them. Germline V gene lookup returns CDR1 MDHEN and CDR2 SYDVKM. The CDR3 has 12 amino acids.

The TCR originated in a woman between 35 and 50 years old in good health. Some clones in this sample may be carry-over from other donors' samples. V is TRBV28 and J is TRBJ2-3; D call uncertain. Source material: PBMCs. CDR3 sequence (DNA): TGTGCCAGCAGGATGGTGAAAGATACGCAGTATTTT. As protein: CASRMVKDTQYF.